These 5 T cell receptor beta chains were sequenced from one sample in a study. TCRdb's table, derived via immunoSEQ multiplex PCR, lists solely in-frame clones and lacks some. The table has 55,000 to 70,000 clones, approximately 92% seen once. Input material: PBMCs. Receptors originate from a man aged 35 to 55 with rheumatoid arthritis.

The chain is built from TRBV7-3 and TRBJ2-2, with 12 nucleotides matching TRBD2. This CDR3 spans 16 amino acids. The V gene end was trimmed by 4 bases and the J gene end by 7 bases; junction bases not matched to a gene: 7. Per germline, CDR1 SGHTA and CDR2 FQGTGA. CDR3 DNA sequence: TGTGCCAGCAGCTCCCGACTAGCGGGAGTTGTCGGGGAGCTGTTTTTT. Translation gives CASSSRLAGVVGELFF.

The rearrangement joins TRBV5-4 to TRBJ2-1, with D tentatively TRBD1 (5 bases). The germline V gene has CDR1 SGHNT and CDR2 YYREEE (reference sequence). The CDR3 has 11 residues. V shed 6 bases and J shed 6 bases, with 7 bases lying between them. The CDR3 reads CASTQVNEQFF. In DNA form, the CDR3 reads TGTGCCAGCACACAGGTCAATGAGCAGTTCTTC.

The chain couples TRBV5-6 to TRBJ2-1, with 13 bases matching TRBD2. J was trimmed by 7 bases and V by 5 bases; bases with no gene match: 6. The CDR3 has 15 amino acids. Per germline, CDR1 SGHDT and CDR2 YYEEEE. This CDR3 reads CASRRTSGSTNEQFF. The CDR3 DNA reads as TGTGCCAGCAGAAGGACTAGCGGGAGTACGAATGAGCAGTTCTTC.

The CDR3, as DNA: TGTGCCAGCAGTGAAAGAACCCCCTACGAGCAGTACTTC. Translated: CASSERTPYEQYF. The chain combines TRBV6-1 with TRBJ2-7; D uncertain. V was pared by 2 bases and J by 2 bases, with 7 bases between. The germline gives CDR1 MNHNS, CDR2 SASEGT. There are 13 residues in the CDR3.

This chain uses TRBV6-5 with TRBJ1-1; 9 positions match TRBD1. Trimming removed 2 bases from V and 10 bases from J; junction bases left unmatched: 5. CDR3 length: 13 residues. The germline CDR1 and CDR2 sequences are MNHEY and SVGAGI. CDR3 DNA: TGTGCCAGCAGTTACGACAGGGGGTTCGTAGCTTTCTTT. As protein: CASSYDRGFVAFF.